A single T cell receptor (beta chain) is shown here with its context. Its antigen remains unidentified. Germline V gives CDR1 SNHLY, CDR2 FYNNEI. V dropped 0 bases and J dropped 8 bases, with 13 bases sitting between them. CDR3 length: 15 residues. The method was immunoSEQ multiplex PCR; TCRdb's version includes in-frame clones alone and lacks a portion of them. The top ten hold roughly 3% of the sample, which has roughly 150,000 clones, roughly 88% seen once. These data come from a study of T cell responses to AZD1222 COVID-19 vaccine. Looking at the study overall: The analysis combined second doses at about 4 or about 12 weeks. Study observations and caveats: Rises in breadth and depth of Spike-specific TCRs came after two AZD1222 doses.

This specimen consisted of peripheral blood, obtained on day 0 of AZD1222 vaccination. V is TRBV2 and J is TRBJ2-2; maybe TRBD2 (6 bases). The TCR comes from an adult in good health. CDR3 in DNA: TGTGCCAGCAGTGAAGCGGTGGGAGGCGTGGGGGAGCTGTTTTTT. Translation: CASSEAVGGVGELFF. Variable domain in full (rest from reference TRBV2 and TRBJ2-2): EPEVTQTPSHQVTQMGQEVILRCVPISNHLYFYWYRQILGQKVEFLVSFYNNEISEKSEIFDDQFSVERPDGSNFTLKIRSTKLEDSAMYFCASSEAVGGVGELFFGEGSRLTVL.